This paragraph reports one T cell receptor beta chain. The authors' processing: Reference gene primer amplification yielded estimated nucleated cell counts. Method: immunoSEQ multiplex PCR; TCRdb's copy keeps in-frame clones and lacks some. That table supplies the V and J calls and clone size; D and trimming were determined from the DNA. Of 80,000 to 95,000 clones in the sample, approximately 90% were seen once. This record comes from a study of blood T cell repertoires in COVID-19. Study context: PBMCs, B-cell-depleted T cells, or T cells provided the cDNA or gDNA that made up the material.

V lost 4 bases to trimming and J lost 2 bases, with 23 bases between them. CDR3 length: 18 amino acids. Germline V gene lookup returns CDR1 SGHNT and CDR2 YYREEE (reference sequence). The sample comprised peripheral blood. The receptor was isolated from a human donor with active COVID-19. The donor label of this sample is uncertain. The rearrangement joins TRBV5-4 to TRBJ2-3; D may be TRBD2 (5 bases). The CDR3 DNA reads as TGTGCCAGCAGCCCCGGAGGTCGGGCAACGGCTGACACAGATACGCAGTATTTT. It yields the protein CASSPGGRATADTDTQYF. Drawing the rest from reference TRBV5-4 and TRBJ2-3, the complete variable domain is ETGVTQSPTHLIKTRGQQVTLRCSSQSGHNTVSWYQQALGQGPQFIFQYYREEENGRGNFPPRFSGLQFPNYSSELNVNALELDDSALYLCASSPGGRATADTDTQYFGPGTRLTVL.